Listed below are T cell receptor beta chains from one sample, sequenced in a study of blood T cells in healthy people across ages. TCRdb processed the 5' RACE reads anew with MiXCR; each CDR3 protein has one entry. The sample holds fewer than 2,000,000 distinct CDR3 sequences, roughly two fifths seen once. The sequenced sample consisted of blood. The origin of the receptors is a human donor in good health. Each CDR3 is given with its conserved first and last residue. Fields, in order: clone size, V gene, D gene, CDR3 length, J gene, CDR3 DNA, CDR3 protein. A D gene is named only where the DNA matches it firmly. For some rows the clone size is stated as once, few or many, or as a class when expanded; others skip it.

size: NA; V: TRBV5-1; D: TRBD1; length: 15; J: TRBJ2-1; DNA: TGCGCCAGCAGCTTGGGGACAGGGGGAATTGATGAGCAGTTCTTC; CDR3: CASSLGTGGIDEQFF
size: few; V: TRBV7-3; D: NA; length: 15; J: TRBJ2-1; DNA: TGTGCCAGCAGCTTAGGGGCTAGTCTCTATAATGAGCAGTTCTTC; CDR3: CASSLGASLYNEQFF
size: NA; V: TRBV6-2/TRBV6-3; D: NA; length: 13; J: TRBJ1-1; DNA: TGTGCCGTCAACGTAGCCACGAACACTGAAGCTTTCTTT; CDR3: CAVNVATNTEAFF
size: NA; V: TRBV5-6; D: NA; length: 17; J: TRBJ2-5; DNA: TGTGCCAGCAGCAAGCTTGCGGCTAGCGCCCCCCAAGAGACCCAGTACTTC; CDR3: CASSKLAASAPQETQYF
size: many; V: TRBV4-3; D: NA; length: 13; J: TRBJ2-4; DNA: TGCGCCAGCAGCCAAGAGAGTTCTAACATTCAGTACTTC; CDR3: CASSQESSNIQYF
size: NA; V: TRBV20-1; D: TRBD2; length: 19; J: TRBJ2-1; DNA: TGCAGTGCTCCCCATGGGACTAGCGGGGCAACCTTATCTCCCAATGAGCAGTTCTTC; CDR3: CSAPHGTSGATLSPNEQFF
size: few; V: TRBV15; D: TRBD2; length: 16; J: TRBJ2-1; DNA: TGTGCCACCAGCAGAGGCGGGGGGTCCTCCTACAATGAGCAGTTCTTC; CDR3: CATSRGGGSSYNEQFF
size: few; V: TRBV4-2; D: NA; length: 16; J: TRBJ1-2; DNA: TGTGCCAGCAGCCCAGAAGACGACAGGCCAAACTATGGCTACACCTTC; CDR3: CASSPEDDRPNYGYTF
size: NA; V: TRBV15; D: TRBD2; length: 19; J: TRBJ2-1; DNA: TGTGCCACCAGTCCGGGGACTAGCGGGGGAACCCGCTCCTACAATGAGCAGTTCTTC; CDR3: CATSPGTSGGTRSYNEQFF
size: few; V: TRBV29-1; D: TRBD1; length: 13; J: TRBJ1-2; DNA: TGCAGCGTTGCGACAGGGGGCGCGGGGGGCTACACCTTC; CDR3: CSVATGGAGGYTF
size: NA; V: TRBV5-1; D: NA; length: 13; J: TRBJ1-1; DNA: TGCGCCAGCAGCGACCAGACAGCAACTGAAGCTTTCTTT; CDR3: CASSDQTATEAFF
size: NA; V: TRBV4-2; D: NA; length: 16; J: TRBJ1-4; DNA: TGTGCCAGCAGCCAAGAAGGAGGGGCAACTAATGAAAAACTGTTTTTT; CDR3: CASSQEGGATNEKLFF
size: NA; V: TRBV7-8; D: NA; length: 14; J: TRBJ1-1; DNA: TGTGCCAGCAGCTTGGTTCGGGGCACCACTGAAGCTTTCTTT; CDR3: CASSLVRGTTEAFF
size: NA; V: TRBV5-1; D: NA; length: 13; J: TRBJ2-3; DNA: TGCGCCAGCAGGCTAGCAGTCACAGATACGCAGTATTTT; CDR3: CASRLAVTDTQYF
size: few; V: TRBV27; D: TRBD2; length: 14; J: TRBJ2-7; DNA: TGTGCCAGCAGGACTAGCTTATATCCCTACGAGCAGTACTTC; CDR3: CASRTSLYPYEQYF
size: NA; V: TRBV6-5; D: NA; length: 13; J: TRBJ1-2; DNA: TGTGCCAGCAGTTTGACAGGCTACAGTGGCTACACCTTC; CDR3: CASSLTGYSGYTF
size: NA; V: TRBV30; D: NA; length: 13; J: TRBJ1-2; DNA: TGTGCCTCCCAACCTCCTCACAGCGGTGGCTACACCTTC; CDR3: CASQPPHSGGYTF
size: NA; V: TRBV7-9; D: TRBD1; length: 17; J: TRBJ1-2; DNA: TGTGCCAGCAGCCTCGGGACAGTGGCTTCAGAGAACTATGGCTACACCTTC; CDR3: CASSLGTVASENYGYTF
size: NA; V: TRBV7-2; D: TRBD2; length: 16; J: TRBJ2-3; DNA: TGTGCCAGCAGATTTCAAAGCGGGGGAACAACAGATACGCAGTATTTT; CDR3: CASRFQSGGTTDTQYF
size: NA; V: TRBV5-1; D: NA; length: 14; J: TRBJ2-7; DNA: TGCGCCAGCAGCGAACGAGGACAAAACTACGAGCAGTACTTC; CDR3: CASSERGQNYEQYF
size: NA; V: TRBV20-1; D: NA; length: 14; J: TRBJ2-4; DNA: TGCAGTGCTAGAGGGGACGGGGGCAAAAACATTCAGTACTTC; CDR3: CSARGDGGKNIQYF
size: NA; V: TRBV5-5; D: NA; length: 15; J: TRBJ2-7; DNA: TGTGCCAGCAGCTTCGGGCAGCCGACCCCCTACGAGCAGTACTTC; CDR3: CASSFGQPTPYEQYF
size: NA; V: TRBV2; D: NA; length: 17; J: TRBJ2-1; DNA: TGTGCCAGCAGATGGGTTTGGTTATTAGGGGAGAACAATGAGCAGTTCTTC; CDR3: CASRWVWLLGENNEQFF
size: few; V: TRBV7-8; D: NA; length: 11; J: TRBJ1-6; DNA: TGTGCCAGCAGCATGAATTCACCCCTCCACTTT; CDR3: CASSMNSPLHF
size: NA; V: TRBV5-5; D: NA; length: 15; J: TRBJ2-5; DNA: TGTGCCAGCAGCTTGTTACGGAACGTGGGAGAGACCCAGTACTTC; CDR3: CASSLLRNVGETQYF
size: many; V: TRBV7-8; D: NA; length: 14; J: TRBJ1-4; DNA: TGTGCCAGCAGCAGGGGCGCTTATAATGAAAAACTGTTTTTT; CDR3: CASSRGAYNEKLFF
size: NA; V: TRBV5-1; D: NA; length: 14; J: TRBJ2-7; DNA: TGCGCCAGCAGCCTGGTTGCCCTAACCTACGAGCAGTACTTC; CDR3: CASSLVALTYEQYF
size: NA; V: TRBV20-1; D: NA; length: 12; J: TRBJ2-1; DNA: TGCAGTGCTTTAGCGGCACACAATGAGCAGTTCTTC; CDR3: CSALAAHNEQFF
size: NA; V: TRBV7-2; D: NA; length: 13; J: TRBJ1-1; DNA: TGTGCCAGCAGCTTGAGGAGGGAGTGGGAGGCTTTCTTT; CDR3: CASSLRREWEAFF
size: NA; V: TRBV7-8; D: TRBD1; length: 17; J: TRBJ2-3; DNA: TGTGCCAGCACCCCAACTCATGAGGGGGCAGATACAGATACGCAGTATTTT; CDR3: CASTPTHEGADTDTQYF
size: few; V: TRBV29-1; D: NA; length: 15; J: TRBJ1-5; DNA: TGCAGCGTTTCAACAGGGCTGTATAGCAATCAGCCCCAGCATTTT; CDR3: CSVSTGLYSNQPQHF
size: few; V: TRBV15; D: TRBD1; length: 16; J: TRBJ1-5; DNA: TGTGCCACCAGCAGGTTAGGACAGGGTGGGCAGGGGCCCCAGCATTTT; CDR3: CATSRLGQGGQGPQHF
size: few; V: TRBV5-1; D: NA; length: 13; J: TRBJ2-7; DNA: TGCGCCAGCAGCCTGGAACAGAACTACGAGCAGTACTTC; CDR3: CASSLEQNYEQYF
size: NA; V: TRBV6-6; D: NA; length: 14; J: TRBJ2-7; DNA: TGTGCCAGCAGACAGGGACTGGGTCCCTACGAGCAGTACTTC; CDR3: CASRQGLGPYEQYF
size: few; V: TRBV2; D: TRBD1; length: 14; J: TRBJ2-1; DNA: TGTGCCAGCAGGGACAGGGGGCCAGGAAATGAGCAGTTCTTC; CDR3: CASRDRGPGNEQFF
size: NA; V: TRBV10-3; D: NA; length: 17; J: TRBJ2-1; DNA: TGTGCCATCAGCCAACCCGGGCTCTCGAGCTCCTACAATGAGCAGTTCTTC; CDR3: CAISQPGLSSSYNEQFF